This paragraph covers one T cell receptor beta chain sequence. Its antigen is unidentified. This sample was taken from a study of T cells after yellow fever vaccination. The authors made TCR cDNA by 5'RACE template switching, adding a universal primer site and UMIs. TCRdb re-derived calls from the 5' RACE reads in MiXCR, one entry per CDR3 protein. The table includes hundreds of thousands of distinct CDR3 sequences, around 12% detected once. Study-level points and caveats: The booster saw the reappearance of most primary-vaccination clones (roughly 96% CD4, less than 90% CD8). Some clonotypes were seen in both the CD4 and the CD8 compartments. These made up a small share and likely arose from convergent recombination.

The germline V gene encodes CDR1 MNHEY and CDR2 SVGAGI. This CDR3 comprises 15 residues. The V and J ends lost 4 bases and 1 base respectively, with 13 bases between them. The gene calls are TRBV6-5 and TRBJ1-1; D is undetermined. The specimen comprised CD4+ T cells sorted from PBMCs, sampled 15 days after the yellow fever booster vaccination. The origin of this receptor is a young man who received the YFV17D yellow fever vaccine. The CDR3 sequence: CASSSSRTGNTEAFF. Here the CDR3 DNA reads TGTGCCAGCAGTTCCTCACGGACGGGGAACACTGAAGCTTTCTTT.